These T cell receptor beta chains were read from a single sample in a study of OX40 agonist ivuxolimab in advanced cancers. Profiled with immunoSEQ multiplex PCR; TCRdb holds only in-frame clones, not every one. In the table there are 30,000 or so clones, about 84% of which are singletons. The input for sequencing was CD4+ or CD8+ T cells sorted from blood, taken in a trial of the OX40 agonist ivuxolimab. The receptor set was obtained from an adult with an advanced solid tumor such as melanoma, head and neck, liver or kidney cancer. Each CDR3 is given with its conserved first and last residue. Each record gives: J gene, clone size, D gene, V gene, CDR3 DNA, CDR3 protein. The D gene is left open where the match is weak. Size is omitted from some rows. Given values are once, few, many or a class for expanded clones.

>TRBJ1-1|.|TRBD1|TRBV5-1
TGCGCCAGCAGCTGGACAGGCCCGAACACTGAAGCTTTCTTT
CASSWTGPNTEAFF
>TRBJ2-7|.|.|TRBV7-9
TGTGCCAGCAGCCACTCGGGTTTGGGTGGGGGGCTTGGCGAGCAGTACTTC
CASSHSGLGGGLGEQYF
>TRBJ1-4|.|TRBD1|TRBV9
TGTGCCAGCAGTTTGGAGGGGGCGGGTGAAAAACTGTTTTTT
CASSLEGAGEKLFF
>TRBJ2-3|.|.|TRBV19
TGTGCCAGTAGTATTGGGGCAGGGGAGCAGTATTTT
CASSIGAGEQYF
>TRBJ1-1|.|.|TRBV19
TGTGCCAGTAGTCCCGGGTACACTGAAGCTTTCTTT
CASSPGYTEAFF
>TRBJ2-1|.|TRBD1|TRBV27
TGTGCCAGCAGTTTAGGCGGGACAGGACGGGGACTCAATGAGCAGTTCTTC
CASSLGGTGRGLNEQFF
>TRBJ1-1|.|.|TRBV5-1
TGCGCCAGCAGCTCCGGGTCGAACACTGAAGCTTTCTTT
CASSSGSNTEAFF
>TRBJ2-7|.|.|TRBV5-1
TGCGCCAGCAGAATAGGACAGCTCTACGAGCAGTACTTC
CASRIGQLYEQYF
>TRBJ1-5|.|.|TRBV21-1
TGTGCCAGCAGCAAAAGGCGGGGAGCCAAGGGGGTTCCCAATCAGCCCCAGCATTTT
CASSKRRGAKGVPNQPQHF
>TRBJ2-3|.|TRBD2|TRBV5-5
TGTGCCAGCAGCTTGGTCGGGTCTAGCGGGGGGGCAGGCACAGATACGCAGTATTTT
CASSLVGSSGGAGTDTQYF
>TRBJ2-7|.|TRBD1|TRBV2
TGTGCCAGCGCAGAAAACGCCGGGACAGGGGACGAGCAGTACTTC
CASAENAGTGDEQYF
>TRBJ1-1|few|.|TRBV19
TGTGCCAGTAGTATTAGTATGGGAGAGAACACTGAAGCTTTCTTT
CASSISMGENTEAFF
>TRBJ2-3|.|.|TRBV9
TGTGCCAGCAGCGGGCTGTACACAGATACGCAGTATTTT
CASSGLYTDTQYF
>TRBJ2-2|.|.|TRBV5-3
TGTGCCAGAAGCTTAGGCAGCACCGGGGAGCTGTTTTTT
CARSLGSTGELFF
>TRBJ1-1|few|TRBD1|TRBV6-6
TGTGCCAGCAGTTCTCAGGGGGCAGGTACTGAAGCTTTCTTT
CASSSQGAGTEAFF
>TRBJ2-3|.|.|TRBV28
TGTGCCAGCAGTTTCCAAACTCATGGACCGAGCACAGATACGCAGTATTTT
CASSFQTHGPSTDTQYF
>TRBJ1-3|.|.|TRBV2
TGTGCCAGCACCCTACGGGAGGGCAGCAGAAACACCATATATTTT
CASTLREGSRNTIYF
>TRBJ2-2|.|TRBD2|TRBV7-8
TGTGCCAGCCTAAAAAGCGGGAGCGGTCGTCCCGGGGAGCTGTTTTTT
CASLKSGSGRPGELFF
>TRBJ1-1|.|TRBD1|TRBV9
TGTGCCAGCAGCGCCGGACAGGGAATTGAAGCTTTCTTT
CASSAGQGIEAFF
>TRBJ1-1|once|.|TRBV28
TGTGCCAGCAGTCTGTCCGTCGGAGTGGTCACTGAAGCTTTCTTT
CASSLSVGVVTEAFF